The T cell receptor (beta chain) described here comes from a study of CD8+ T cells in alopecia areata (dated by TCRdb to 2017 to 2018). In terms of the full investigation: In both human patients and the C3H/HeJ mouse model, the study applied high-throughput TCRbeta sequencing to look at T cell clonal expansion in alopecia areata. Human TCRbeta sequencing covered scalp tissue and sorted CD4+ and CD8+ peripheral blood T cells from patchy and totalis/universalis alopecia areata patients and healthy controls. Clonality in the scalp was compared among normal scalp (n=4), patchy alopecia areata scalp (n=8), and alopecia totalis/universalis scalp (n=8). RNA was extracted with the PAXgene miRNA kit for fixed scalp, the miRNeasy kit for PBMCs, and the RNeasy kit for mouse skin. TCRbeta CDR3 regions were amplified by immunoSEQ multiplex PCR with 35 Vbeta forward and 13 Jbeta reverse primers. Results the study describes overall, beyond this receptor: Scalp TCR repertoire analysis is complicated because resident alphabeta T cells in normal human skin are also sequenced, whereas mouse skin is dominated by gammadelta T cells. Compared with mice, TCR sequences shared between patients were less clear, possibly partly because of HLA diversity across the patient population. Compared with normal scalp, lesional scalp had higher clonality and more expanded CD8+ clones, particularly in alopecia totalis/universalis, a pattern that suggests antigenic drive.

Libraries were constructed by the immunoSEQ multiplex PCR assay. RNA was extracted from all samples and reverse transcribed into cDNA as template for TCR sequencing. SuperScript III was used for first-strand cDNA synthesis, primed with a 2:1 mix of oligo-dT and random hexamers. A synthetic immune receptor repertoire was used to gauge amplification bias, and whatever bias remained was removed computationally. The original pipeline was this. Raw reads were preprocessed for error removal, and CDR3 was defined according to IMGT conventions as running from the conserved cysteine to phenylalanine. To get clonality, Shannon entropy was normalized by log2 of the number of productive unique TCRs and the result was subtracted from 1. CD4 or CD8 identity of scalp clones was inferred by cross-referencing scalp TCRbeta sequences with sorted blood CD4 and CD8 repertoires. TCRdb limited this immuneACCESS table to in-frame rearrangements with V and J called. A share of clones is missing; checked studies link under half to unresolved V genes, and the rest is unexplained. Clone size and the V and J calls come from that table; the DNA yielded D and trimming. Present in this sample are 140,000 or so clones, 62% of which were seen just once. The ten largest clonotypes hold 30% to 45% of the sample.

Turning to this clone: What antigen it recognizes has not been identified. Base qualities are missing; no much larger clone stands one base away.

Trimming takes 5 bases from V and 15 bases from J, and the germline ends sit 17 bases apart. The CDR3 measures 11 amino acids from cysteine to phenylalanine. Kept here is only the CDR3 DNA, which spans 33 bases and is read in frame from base 1. Per the germline V gene (reference sequence), DFQATT is the CDR1 and SNEGSKA is the CDR2. PBMCs were separated by density centrifugation and stained for CD3, CD4 and CD8, after which CD4+ and CD8+ T cells were sorted on a FACSAria. Unaffected controls provided scalp biopsies and blood samples. Material: CD8+ T cells sorted from blood. This sequence uses TRBV20-1 and TRBJ2-1; the D gene is perhaps TRBD2, on 6 matching bases. The TCR originated in a human donor in good health. The DNA reads TGCAGTGCTTCCAATAGGAGGGTACGGTTCTTC. This codes for CSASNRRVRFF.